Listed below are T cell receptor beta chains from one sample, sequenced in a study of radiation and T cells in renal cell carcinoma. The repertoire was sequenced with immunoSEQ multiplex PCR; TCRdb's copy has only in-frame clones and lacks some. The data hold under 200,000 clones, with around 90% observed a single time. This specimen was blood, taken from a patient whose treatment included radiotherapy and nephrectomy. These receptors all stem from a woman aged 45-60 years with renal cell carcinoma. Both conserved end residues are part of each CDR3. A D gene is named only where the DNA matches it firmly. Clone size is given for some rows only: seen once, a few or many times, or a class if the clone is expanded.

V,length,J,D,size,DNA,CDR3
TRBV19,15,TRBJ2-5,TRBD2,few,TGTGCCAGTAGTATTTTTAGCGGGGTAAAAGAGACCCAGTACTTC,CASSIFSGVKETQYF
TRBV6-1,15,TRBJ2-1,.,.,TGTGCCAGCAGTGGGCAGGCTGGGGGGTACGTTGAGCAGTTCTTC,CASSGQAGGYVEQFF
TRBV19,13,TRBJ2-1,.,.,TGTGCCAGTAGTATGGCGGTCTACAATGAGCAGTTCTTC,CASSMAVYNEQFF
TRBV25-1,13,TRBJ1-4,.,.,TGTGCCAGCAGTGATCCTAACTATGAAAAACTGTTTTTT,CASSDPNYEKLFF
TRBV7-3,12,TRBJ1-2,.,once,TGTGCCAGCAGCGCCCCAGGGGCCGGCTACACCTTC,CASSAPGAGYTF
TRBV5-1,15,TRBJ2-2,TRBD2,.,TGCGCCAGCAGCCCCACTAGCGGGGATGCCGGGGAGCTGTTTTTT,CASSPTSGDAGELFF
TRBV5-4,13,TRBJ2-7,.,.,TGTGCCAGCACTGGCAGGGGTGTCAACGAGCAGTACTTC,CASTGRGVNEQYF
TRBV6-1,16,TRBJ1-1,TRBD1,.,TGTGCCAGCAGTGGGAGGGACAGGGGGTCGGGGACTGAAGCTTTCTTT,CASSGRDRGSGTEAFF
TRBV19,16,TRBJ2-2,TRBD1,.,TGTGCCAGTAGTAAGGCAGGGGGCCCGAGCACCGGGGAGCTGTTTTTT,CASSKAGGPSTGELFF
TRBV14,14,TRBJ1-4,.,.,TGTGCCAGCAGCCCGACAGGTCGCTATGAAAAACTGTTTTTT,CASSPTGRYEKLFF
TRBV6-5,11,TRBJ1-1,.,.,TGTGCCAGCTTCCTCAACACTGAAGCTTTCTTT,CASFLNTEAFF
TRBV5-4,17,TRBJ2-1,TRBD2,.,TGTGCCAGCAGTCCAGCTAGCGGGGGGGCGTCCTACAATGAGCAGTTCTTC,CASSPASGGASYNEQFF
TRBV2,14,TRBJ1-6,.,.,TGTGCCAGCAGTGAAATAACAGGCAATTCACCCCTCCACTTT,CASSEITGNSPLHF
TRBV19,15,TRBJ1-4,TRBD1,.,TGTGCCAGTAGCGCTTTACAGGGGAGAGGTGAAAAACTGTTTTTT,CASSALQGRGEKLFF
TRBV4-2,16,TRBJ2-7,.,.,TGTGCCAGCAGCCAAGTCCCCGGGTCCAGCTCCTACGAGCAGTACTTC,CASSQVPGSSSYEQYF
TRBV29-1,12,TRBJ2-7,.,.,TGCAGCGTTGGGGCAGTCCCCTACGAGCAGTACTTC,CSVGAVPYEQYF
TRBV7-9,13,TRBJ2-5,.,.,TGTGCCAGCAGCCGACAGGGAGGAGAGACCCAGTACTTC,CASSRQGGETQYF
TRBV19,14,TRBJ1-6,.,.,TGTGCCAGTAGTTTGGACGGTTATAATTCACCCCTCCACTTT,CASSLDGYNSPLHF
TRBV4-3,13,TRBJ1-2,.,.,TGCGCCAGCAGCCAAGATCGTTCCGTGTCCCACACCTTC,CASSQDRSVSHTF
TRBV15,16,TRBJ2-5,TRBD2,.,TGTGCCACCAGCCTCAGATCGGGGGGTTCTAAGGAGACCCAGTACTTC,CATSLRSGGSKETQYF
TRBV19,18,TRBJ1-6,.,.,TGTGCCACTTCCCTTACTTTCACAGGGAGCTCCTATAATTCACCCCTCCACTTT,CATSLTFTGSSYNSPLHF
TRBV7-2,14,TRBJ1-1,.,.,TGTGCCAGCAGCTTTAGTGCAGGGAACGCTGAAGCTTTCTTT,CASSFSAGNAEAFF
TRBV19,14,TRBJ1-6,.,.,TGTGCCAGTAGTATTATCTCCGAAGGTTCACCCCTCCACTTT,CASSIISEGSPLHF
TRBV2,14,TRBJ1-6,TRBD1,.,TGTGCCAGCCGCGGACAGGTTGAGAATTCACCCCTCCACTTT,CASRGQVENSPLHF
TRBV18,13,TRBJ1-1,.,.,TGTGCCAGCTCGAGGGAGAGGGACACTGAAGCTTTCTTT,CASSRERDTEAFF
TRBV7-6,19,TRBJ2-6,.,.,TGTGCCAGCAGCTTATTACAGGGCGGTATAAACTCTGGGGCCAACGTCCTGACTTTC,CASSLLQGGINSGANVLTF
TRBV6-5,15,TRBJ2-7,TRBD1,.,TGTGCCAGCAGTTACAGGGACAGGGGCCTCGGGGAGCAGTACTTC,CASSYRDRGLGEQYF
TRBV7-9,15,TRBJ2-3,.,.,TGTGCCAGCACCCCTAGCAGGGACGTCACAGATACGCAGTATTTT,CASTPSRDVTDTQYF
TRBV7-9,15,TRBJ1-2,TRBD1,.,TGTGCCAGCAGCCCGGGACAGGGCCTCAGCTATGGCTACACCTTC,CASSPGQGLSYGYTF
TRBV9,14,TRBJ1-1,.,.,TGTGCCAGCAGCGTAAGCAGTGGGAACACTGAAGCTTTCTTT,CASSVSSGNTEAFF
TRBV9,14,TRBJ1-1,.,few,TGTGCCAGCAGCAAGCGGACAGTGAACACTGAAGCTTTCTTT,CASSKRTVNTEAFF
TRBV6-1,13,TRBJ1-2,.,.,TGTGCCAGCAGTGAACAGGGGAGGGTTGGCTACACCTTC,CASSEQGRVGYTF
TRBV15,14,TRBJ2-1,.,.,TGTGCCACCAGCATTAGCAGCGCCTACAATGAGCAGTTCTTC,CATSISSAYNEQFF
TRBV5-1,15,TRBJ2-1,TRBD2,few,TGCGCCAGCAATCGGGAGGGGGAGTCCTACAATGAGCAGTTCTTC,CASNREGESYNEQFF
TRBV5-4,15,TRBJ2-7,.,.,TGTGCCAGCAGCTTGGAGGGAGATGGGATTGACGAGCAGTACTTC,CASSLEGDGIDEQYF
TRBV11-3,16,TRBJ2-5,TRBD2,.,TGTGCCAGCAGCGCCCGGACTAGCGGGGGGGCAGAGACCCAGTACTTC,CASSARTSGGAETQYF
TRBV5-1,18,TRBJ2-2,.,.,TGCGCCAGCAACATAATGGGGCAGACAAACATTAGGGCCGGGGAGCTGTTTTTT,CASNIMGQTNIRAGELFF
TRBV7-2,14,TRBJ1-2,TRBD1,.,TGTGCCAGCAGCTTTAACAGGGGAGTGGAGGGCTACACCTTC,CASSFNRGVEGYTF
TRBV7-3,20,TRBJ2-2,.,.,TGTGCCAGCAGCTTAACGGGGAGGCGACAGTTAGACCCGAACACCGGGGAGCTGTTTTTT,CASSLTGRRQLDPNTGELFF
TRBV5-6,13,TRBJ1-2,TRBD1,.,TGTGCCAGCAGCAAGGACAGGGGGCATGGCTACACCTTC,CASSKDRGHGYTF
TRBV30,12,TRBJ1-5,.,many,TGTGCCTGGAGCGAGGGGTTCCAGCCCCAGCATTTT,CAWSEGFQPQHF
TRBV5-1,13,TRBJ2-2,.,.,TGCGCCAGCAGTGGCGGCAACACCGGGGAGCTGTTTTTT,CASSGGNTGELFF
TRBV6-1,13,TRBJ1-1,TRBD1,.,TGTGCCAGCAGTGATCTCGACAGGGAGATAGGTTTCTTT,CASSDLDREIGFF
TRBV19,16,TRBJ1-5,.,.,TGTGCCAGTAGTATAATTGGCAGGGGTGGCAATCAGCCCCAGCATTTT,CASSIIGRGGNQPQHF
TRBV7-9,11,TRBJ1-2,.,.,TGTGCCAGCAGCCCACTGGTCGGCTACACCTTC,CASSPLVGYTF
TRBV11-2,11,TRBJ1-1,.,.,TGTGCCAGCAGCTTAGAGGGAGAAGCTTTCTTT,CASSLEGEAFF
TRBV5-6,16,TRBJ2-7,.,few,TGTGCCAGCAGCTCACTGGCGGGCGGAGTGGGCTACGAGCAGTACTTC,CASSSLAGGVGYEQYF